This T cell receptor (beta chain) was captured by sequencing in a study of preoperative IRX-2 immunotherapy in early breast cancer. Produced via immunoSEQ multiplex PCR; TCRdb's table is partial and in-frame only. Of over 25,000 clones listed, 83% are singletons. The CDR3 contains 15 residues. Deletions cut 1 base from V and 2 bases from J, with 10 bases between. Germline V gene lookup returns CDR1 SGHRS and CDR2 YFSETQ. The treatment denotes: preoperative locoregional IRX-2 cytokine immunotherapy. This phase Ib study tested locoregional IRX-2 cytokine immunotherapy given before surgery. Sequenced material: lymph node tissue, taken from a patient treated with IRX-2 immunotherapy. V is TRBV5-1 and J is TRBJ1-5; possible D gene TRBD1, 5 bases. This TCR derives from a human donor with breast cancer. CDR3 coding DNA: TGCGCCAGCAGCTTGCAGGGCTTTGGCAATCAGCCCCAGCATTTT. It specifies CASSLQGFGNQPQHF.